This TCR beta chain was profiled in a study of cytomegalovirus exposure and HLA in healthy donors. Study background: An earlier analysis identified 117 million unique TCR beta sequences in 150 million to 200 million T cells. Across around 400 genotyped donors, roughly 85% landed in the Caucasian-associated ancestry cluster. Study-wide points: Certain indistinguishable V segments, among them TRBV6-2 and TRBV6-3, were excluded.

For this clone: As yet, its antigen is unknown.

The V segment lost 6 bases and the J segment 4 bases; nucleotides outside the gene matches: 5. The germline V gene encodes CDR1 MNHEY and CDR2 SVGAGI. The CDR3 loop spans 15 amino acids. Researchers ran the PCR with 60 Vbeta and 13 Jbeta primers. Profiled with immunoSEQ multiplex PCR; TCRdb holds only in-frame clones, not every one. The repertoire holds 200,000 to 300,000 clones, with 82% as singletons. The sequence was collected from a woman between 40 and 50 years old in good health and CMV-seropositive. The sequencing input was PBMCs. The chain combines TRBV6-5 with TRBJ2-1, with 11 nucleotides matching TRBD2. The CDR3 bases are TGTGCCAGCAGCTCCGGGACTAGCGGTTACAATGAGCAGTTCTTC. It translates to CASSSGTSGYNEQFF.